This record looks at one T cell receptor beta chain sequence and its context. This clone's antigen is unknown. Nothing much larger sits one base from this clone, and base qualities are not available. The sample comes from a study of technical replicates of blood from four donors (dated by TCRdb to 2016 to 2017). Library construction relied on the immunoSEQ multiplex PCR assay. Imported from immuneACCESS, the table was reduced by TCRdb to in-frame sequences with V and J called. These copies leave out some clones; in studies compared against another copy, an unresolved V gene accounts for under half, and the cause of the remainder is not known. This sample gives 84,000 or so clones in total; approximately 94% of them show up just once. The ten largest clones capture about 0.25% of the sample. From cysteine to phenylalanine, the CDR3 is 15 amino acids long. Here the CDR3 DNA is all that survives: 45 bases in frame from base 1. V is cut by 4 bases and J by 5 bases, and the space between the germline ends is 15 bases. The germline V gene provides CDR1 MNHNS and CDR2 SASEGT.

The rearranged chain carries TRBV6-1 and TRBJ1-5; the best D guess is TRBD1, with 5 bases matching. The sample consisted of T cells isolated from PBMCs. The sequence came from a human donor in good health. DNA sequence: TGTGCCAGCAGTGCAACCAGGGTTAGAGATCAGCCCCAGCATTTT. This codes for CASSATRVRDQPQHF.